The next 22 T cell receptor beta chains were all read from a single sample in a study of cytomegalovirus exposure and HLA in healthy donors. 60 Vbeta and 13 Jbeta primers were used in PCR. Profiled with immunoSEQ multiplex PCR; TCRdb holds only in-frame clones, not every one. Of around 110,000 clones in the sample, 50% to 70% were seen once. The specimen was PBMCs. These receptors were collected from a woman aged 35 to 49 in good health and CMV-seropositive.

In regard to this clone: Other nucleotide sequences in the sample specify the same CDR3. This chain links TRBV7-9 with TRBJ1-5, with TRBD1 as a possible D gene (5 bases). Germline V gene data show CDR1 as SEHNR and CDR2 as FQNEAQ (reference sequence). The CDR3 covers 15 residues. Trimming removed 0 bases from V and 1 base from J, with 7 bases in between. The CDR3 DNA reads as TGTGCCAGCAGCTTAGCGGGGGGGAGCAATCAGCCCCAGCATTTT. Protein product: CASSLAGGSNQPQHF.

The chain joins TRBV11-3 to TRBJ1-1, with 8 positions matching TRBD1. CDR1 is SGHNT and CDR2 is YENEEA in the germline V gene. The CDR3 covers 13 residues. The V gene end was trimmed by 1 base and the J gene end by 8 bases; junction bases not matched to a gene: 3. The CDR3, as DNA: TGTGCCAGCAGCTTAGCAGGGGGCGACGAAGCTTTCTTT. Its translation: CASSLAGGDEAFF.

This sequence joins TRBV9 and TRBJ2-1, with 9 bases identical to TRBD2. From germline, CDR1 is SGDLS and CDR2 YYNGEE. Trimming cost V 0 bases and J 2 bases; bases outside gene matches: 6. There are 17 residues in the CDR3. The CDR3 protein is CASSVGGRGRAYNEQFF. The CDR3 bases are TGTGCCAGCAGCGTAGGGGGCCGCGGGAGGGCCTACAATGAGCAGTTCTTC.

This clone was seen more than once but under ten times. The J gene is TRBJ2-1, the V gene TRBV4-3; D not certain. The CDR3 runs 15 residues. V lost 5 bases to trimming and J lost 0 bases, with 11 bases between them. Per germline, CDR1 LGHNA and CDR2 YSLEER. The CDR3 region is CASSYDWLSYNEQFF. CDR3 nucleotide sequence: TGCGCCAGCAGCTACGACTGGCTCTCCTACAATGAGCAGTTCTTC.

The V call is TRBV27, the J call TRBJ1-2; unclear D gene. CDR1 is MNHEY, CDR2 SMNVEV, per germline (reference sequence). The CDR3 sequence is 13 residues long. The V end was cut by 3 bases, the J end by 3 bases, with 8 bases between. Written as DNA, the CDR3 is TGTGCCAGCAGTTTTAGTCAGGACTATGGCTACACCTTC. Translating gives CASSFSQDYGYTF.

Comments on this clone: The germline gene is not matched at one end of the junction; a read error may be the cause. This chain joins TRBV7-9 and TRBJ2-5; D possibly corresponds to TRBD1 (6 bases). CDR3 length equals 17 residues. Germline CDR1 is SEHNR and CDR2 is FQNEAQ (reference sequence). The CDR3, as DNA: TGTTCCAGCAGCTTAGGGGTGGGGGCGTTCCTCCAAGAGACCCAGTACTTC. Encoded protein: CSSSLGVGAFLQETQYF.

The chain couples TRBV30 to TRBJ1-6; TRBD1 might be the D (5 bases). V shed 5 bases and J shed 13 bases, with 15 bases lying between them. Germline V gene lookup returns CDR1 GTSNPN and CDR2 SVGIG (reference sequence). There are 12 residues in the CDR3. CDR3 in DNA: TGTGCCTGGGCTACGTTAACAGGTCCCCTCCACTTT. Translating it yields CAWATLTGPLHF.

The CDR3 DNA sequence: TGTGCCAGCAGCTTGGAGCCCGCGGGGACCCTCCACTTT. Translating it yields CASSLEPAGTLHF. This sequence joins TRBV5-4 and TRBJ1-6; D ambiguous. The CDR3 spans 13 residues. The V end lost 0 bases, the J end lost 14 bases, and 12 bases lay between the germline ends. Germline CDR1 is SGHNT and CDR2 is YYREEE (reference sequence).

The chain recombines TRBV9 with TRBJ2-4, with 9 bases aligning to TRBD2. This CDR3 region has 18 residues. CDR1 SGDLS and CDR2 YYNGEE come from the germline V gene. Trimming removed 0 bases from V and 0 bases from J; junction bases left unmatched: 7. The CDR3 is CASSVGGASGIAKNIQYF. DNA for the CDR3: TGTGCCAGCAGCGTAGGAGGCGCTAGCGGGATAGCCAAAAACATTCAGTACTTC. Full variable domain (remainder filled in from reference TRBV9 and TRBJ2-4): DSGVTQTPKHLITATGQRVTLRCSPRSGDLSVYWYQQSLDQGLQFLIQYYNGEERAKGNILERFSAQQFPDLHSELNLSSLELGDSALYFCASSVGGASGIAKNIQYFGAGTRLSVL.

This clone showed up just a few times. Here the CDR3 reads CASSSTATGGLIYGYTF. The CDR3 DNA reads TGCGCCAGCAGTAGCACCGCGACAGGGGGCTTAATCTATGGCTACACCTTC. V is TRBV10-1 and J is TRBJ1-2; 10 bases agree with TRBD1. Trimming removed 5 bases from V and 4 bases from J; junction bases left unmatched: 13. This CDR3 is 17 amino acids long. Germline CDR1 WNHNN, CDR2 SYGVQD (reference sequence).

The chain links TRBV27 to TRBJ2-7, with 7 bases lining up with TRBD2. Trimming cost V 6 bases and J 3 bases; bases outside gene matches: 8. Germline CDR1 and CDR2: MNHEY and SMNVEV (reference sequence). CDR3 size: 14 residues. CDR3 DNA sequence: TGTGCCAGCAGCATAGGCGGGAGCCTCTACGAGCAGTACTTC. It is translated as CASSIGGSLYEQYF.

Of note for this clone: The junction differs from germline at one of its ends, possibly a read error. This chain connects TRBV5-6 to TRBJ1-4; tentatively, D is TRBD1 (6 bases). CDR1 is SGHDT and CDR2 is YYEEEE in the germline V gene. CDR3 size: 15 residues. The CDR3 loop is CASMDLGTTDEKLFF. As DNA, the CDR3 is TGTGCCAGCATGGATTTGGGGACAACTGATGAAAAACTGTTTTTT.

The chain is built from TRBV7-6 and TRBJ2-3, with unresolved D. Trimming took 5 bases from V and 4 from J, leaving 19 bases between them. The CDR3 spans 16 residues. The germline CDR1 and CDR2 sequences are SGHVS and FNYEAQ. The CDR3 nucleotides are TGTGCCAGCAGCCCGGTGGTCCCCCTCCTGGCAGATACGCAGTATTTT. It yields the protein CASSPVVPLLADTQYF.

CDR3 residues: CASRGRPGVDTQYF. The CDR3, as DNA: TGTGCCAGCAGAGGGAGGCCTGGAGTAGATACGCAGTATTTT. The V gene is TRBV28, the J gene TRBJ2-3; weak D call: TRBD2 (6 bases). CDR1 is MDHEN, CDR2 SYDVKM, per germline. V was cut by 6 bases and J by 5 bases, with 15 bases left in between. This CDR3 contains 14 residues.

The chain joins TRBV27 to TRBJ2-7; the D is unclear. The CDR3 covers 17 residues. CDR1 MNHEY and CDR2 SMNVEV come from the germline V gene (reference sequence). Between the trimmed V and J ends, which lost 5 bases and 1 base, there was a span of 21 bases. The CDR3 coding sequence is TGTGCCAGCAGTCCCGCATCGAATATACCTAGTTCCTACGAGCAGTACTTC. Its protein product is CASSPASNIPSSYEQYF.

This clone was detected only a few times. CDR3 nucleotide sequence: TGTGCCAGTAGTATCGTGAGAAACACCGGGGAGCTGTTTTTT. This encodes CASSIVRNTGELFF. The chain carries TRBV19 and TRBJ2-2; no firm D call. CDR1 and CDR2 (germline): LNHDA, SQIVND (reference sequence). Trimming removed 3 bases at V and 2 bases at J, with 7 bases between. This CDR3 spans 14 amino acids. The whole variable domain, remainder taken from reference TRBV19 and TRBJ2-2, is DGGITQSPKYLFRKEGQNVTLSCEQNLNHDAMYWYRQDPGQGLRLIYYSQIVNDFQKGDIAEGYSVSREKKESFPLTVTSAQKNPTAFYLCASSIVRNTGELFFGEGSRLTVL.

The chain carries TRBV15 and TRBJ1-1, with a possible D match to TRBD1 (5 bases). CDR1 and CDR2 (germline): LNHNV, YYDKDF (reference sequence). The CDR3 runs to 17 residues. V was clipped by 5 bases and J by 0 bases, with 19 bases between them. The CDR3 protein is CATSRWDSSRMNTEAFF. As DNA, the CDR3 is TGTGCCACCAGCCGATGGGACTCTTCCCGGATGAACACTGAAGCTTTCTTT.

This CDR3 reads CASSRGTNYGYTF. Here the CDR3 DNA reads TGTGCCAGCAGCAGGGGAACTAACTATGGCTACACCTTC. The chain recombines TRBV7-2 with TRBJ1-2; a possible D gene is TRBD1 (5 bases). The CDR3 spans 13 residues. The germline CDR1 and CDR2 sequences are SGHTA and FQGNSA. The V end was cut by 5 bases, the J end by 0 bases, with 7 bases between.

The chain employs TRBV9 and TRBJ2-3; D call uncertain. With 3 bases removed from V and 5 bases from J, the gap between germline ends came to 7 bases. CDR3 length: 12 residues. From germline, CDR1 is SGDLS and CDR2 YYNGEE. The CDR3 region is CASSGDLDTQYF. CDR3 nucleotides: TGTGCCAGCAGCGGAGATCTAGATACGCAGTATTTT.

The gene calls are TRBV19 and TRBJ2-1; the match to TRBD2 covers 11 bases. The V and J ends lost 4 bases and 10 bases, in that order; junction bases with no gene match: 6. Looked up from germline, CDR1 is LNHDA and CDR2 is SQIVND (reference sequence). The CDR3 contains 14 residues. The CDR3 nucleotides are TGTGCCAGTAGTACTACTAGCGGGAGTGACGAGCAGTTCTTC. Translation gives CASSTTSGSDEQFF. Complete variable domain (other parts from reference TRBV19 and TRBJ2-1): DGGITQSPKYLFRKEGQNVTLSCEQNLNHDAMYWYRQDPGQGLRLIYYSQIVNDFQKGDIAEGYSVSREKKESFPLTVTSAQKNPTAFYLCASSTTSGSDEQFFGPGTRLTVL.

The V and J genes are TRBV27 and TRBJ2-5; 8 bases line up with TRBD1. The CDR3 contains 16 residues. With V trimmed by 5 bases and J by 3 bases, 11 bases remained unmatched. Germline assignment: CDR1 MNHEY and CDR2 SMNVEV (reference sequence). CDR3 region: CASSPIDWTGKETQYF. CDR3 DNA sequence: TGTGCCAGCAGTCCCATAGATTGGACAGGGAAAGAGACCCAGTACTTC.

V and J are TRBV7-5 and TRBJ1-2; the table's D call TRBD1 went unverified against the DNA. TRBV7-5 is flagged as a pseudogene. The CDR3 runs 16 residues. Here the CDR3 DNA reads TGTGTCAGAAGCTTAGGAGTAAGCAGGGGGCTGAATGGCTACACCTTC. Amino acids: CVRSLGVSRGLNGYTF.